This TCR beta chain was observed in a study of blood T cell repertoires in COVID-19. Enrolled through a virtual design, the participants were between roughly 18 and 95 years of age and came from 24 US areas. Cohort placement rested on clinical history that participants reported themselves. Per the study methods: From reference gene primer amplification, estimates of nucleated cell counts were derived. The assay was immunoSEQ multiplex PCR, and TCRdb's table has in-frame clones only and misses some. The V and J calls and the clone size are those of that table, but D and trimming were determined from the DNA. In the table there are 170,000 or so clones, almost 80% of which are singletons. The specimen was PBMCs or T cells enriched from blood (not recorded which). The clonotype originates from a woman between 50 and 59 years old who had recovered from COVID-19.

CDR3 sequence: CAWRPYNYKETQYF. Here the CDR3 DNA reads TGTGCCTGGAGGCCCTATAATTATAAAGAGACCCAGTACTTC. The chain employs TRBV30 and TRBJ2-5; unclear D gene. The CDR3 length is 14 residues. V lost 3 bases, J lost 3 bases, and 14 bases lay in between. Germline values: CDR1 GTSNPN, CDR2 SVGIG (reference sequence).